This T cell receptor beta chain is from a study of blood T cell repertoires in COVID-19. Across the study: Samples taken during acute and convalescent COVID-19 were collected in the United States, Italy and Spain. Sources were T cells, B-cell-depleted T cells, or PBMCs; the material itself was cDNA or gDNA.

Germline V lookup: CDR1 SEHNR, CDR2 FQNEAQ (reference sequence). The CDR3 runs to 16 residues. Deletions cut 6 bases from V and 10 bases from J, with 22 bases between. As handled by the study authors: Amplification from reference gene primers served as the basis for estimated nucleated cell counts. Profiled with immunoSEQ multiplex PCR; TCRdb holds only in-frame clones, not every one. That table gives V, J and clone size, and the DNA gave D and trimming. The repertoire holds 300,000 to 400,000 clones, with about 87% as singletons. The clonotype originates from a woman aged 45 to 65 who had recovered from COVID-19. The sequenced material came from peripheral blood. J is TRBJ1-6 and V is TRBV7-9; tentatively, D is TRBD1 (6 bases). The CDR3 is CASSLLKTGHRSPLHF. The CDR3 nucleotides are TGTGCCAGCAGTTTATTAAAAACAGGGCACCGGTCACCCCTCCACTTT.